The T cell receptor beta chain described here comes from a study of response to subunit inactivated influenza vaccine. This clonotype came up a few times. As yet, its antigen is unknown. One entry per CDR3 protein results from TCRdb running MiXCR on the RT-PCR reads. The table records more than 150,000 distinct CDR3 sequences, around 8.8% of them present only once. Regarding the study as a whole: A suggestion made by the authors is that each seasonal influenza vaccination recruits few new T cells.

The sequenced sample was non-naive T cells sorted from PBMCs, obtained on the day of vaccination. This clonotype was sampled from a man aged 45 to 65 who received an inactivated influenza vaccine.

The CDR3 coding sequence is TGCAGTGCGTCAGGAACTAACACCGGGGAGCTGTTTTTT. This gives the protein CSASGTNTGELFF. The chain joins TRBV20-1 to TRBJ2-2; D gene ambiguous. Germline CDR1 and CDR2: DFQATT and SNEGSKA (reference sequence). This CDR3 region has 13 residues. V gave up 6 bases and J gave up 2 bases, with 10 bases separating them.